This T cell receptor (beta chain) was sequenced for a study of shared clonotypes between healthy human individuals. Clones were sequenced by immunoSEQ multiplex PCR, and TCRdb holds only the in-frame ones, with some missing. The repertoire has about 2 million clones, approximately 94% of them found once; the top ten carry 0.9% to 1.4%. Germline CDR1 reads MNHNS; CDR2 reads SASEGT. The V gene lost 4 bases and the J gene lost 3 bases, with 9 bases spanning the gap. The CDR3 loop spans 14 amino acids. Selected positively for CCR7 and CD45RO-negative, naive CD8 cells excluded terminally differentiated effector memory CD45RA+ cells.

The TCR was taken from a man aged 18 to 29 in good health. Sequences were obtained from naive CD8+ T cells sorted from blood. The chain carries TRBV6-1 and TRBJ2-2; D tentatively fits TRBD1 or TRBD2 (5 bases each). CDR3 nucleotide sequence: TGTGCCAGCAGTGGGGGACCTTACACCGGGGAGCTGTTTTTT. It is translated as CASSGGPYTGELFF.